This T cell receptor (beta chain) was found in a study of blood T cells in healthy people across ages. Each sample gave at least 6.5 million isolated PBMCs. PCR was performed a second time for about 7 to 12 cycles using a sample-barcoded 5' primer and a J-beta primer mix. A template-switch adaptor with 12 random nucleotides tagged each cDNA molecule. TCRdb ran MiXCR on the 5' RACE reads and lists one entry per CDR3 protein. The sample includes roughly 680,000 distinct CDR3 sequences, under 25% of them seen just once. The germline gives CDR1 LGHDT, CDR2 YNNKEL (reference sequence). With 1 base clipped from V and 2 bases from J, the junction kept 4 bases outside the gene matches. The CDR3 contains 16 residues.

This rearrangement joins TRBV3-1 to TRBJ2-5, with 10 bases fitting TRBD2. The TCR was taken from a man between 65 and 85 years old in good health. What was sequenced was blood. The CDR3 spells CASSQGTSGLQETQYF. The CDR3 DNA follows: TGTGCCAGCAGCCAAGGGACTAGCGGCTTGCAAGAGACCCAGTACTTC.